The TCR beta chain under discussion was sequenced for a study of T cells in Graves' hyperthyroidism and ophthalmopathy. Regarding the study as a whole: Separation of ophthalmopathy from stable hyperthyroidism was achieved by a 13 V-J model. Expanded thyroid clonotypes (above 0.001) were mostly also found in blood.

TCR beta CDR3 regions were amplified from RNA transcripts. HTBI primers were the set used in a first-round RT-PCR of the TCR CDR3. From the multiplex PCR reads, TCRdb called clonotypes with MiXCR, one entry per CDR3 protein. The sample lists 490,000 or so distinct CDR3 sequences; 40% to 50% were seen once. To note about this clonotype: The antigen remains unidentified.

It was uncontrolled infection, other autoimmune disease, pregnancy or lactation that excluded patients. Every diagnosis used clinical symptoms, serum thyroxine and TRAb, thyroid ultrasound and orbital computed tomography. This CDR3 has 14 residues. V lost 6 bases to trimming and J lost 2 bases; unmatched junction nucleotides: 5. CDR1 is SGHTA, CDR2 FQGNSA, per germline. The clonotype originates from an adult woman with Graves' disease, either hyperthyroidism or ophthalmopathy (not recorded which). Sequencing used peripheral blood or thyroid tissue (not recorded which). The chain couples TRBV7-2 to TRBJ1-2, with 8 bases fitting TRBD1. The CDR3 here is CASRQDRANYGYTF. CDR3 sequence (DNA): TGTGCCAGCAGACAGGACAGGGCCAACTATGGCTACACCTTC. Full variable domain (outside the CDR3, taken from reference TRBV7-2 and TRBJ1-2): GAGVSQSPSNKVTEKGKDVELRCDPISGHTALYWYRQSLGQGLEFLIYFQGNSAPDKSGLPSDRFSAERTGGSVSTLTIQRTQQEDSAVYLCASRQDRANYGYTFGSGTRLTVV.